The 19 T cell receptor beta chains reported below all come from one sample, sequenced in a study of beta chain features in type 1 diabetes. Study-wide results and caveats: Moderately but significantly shorter TCRB CDR3s were found in Type 1 diabetes patients in all four CD4+ subsets.

For these TCRs, the target antigens are not known. Of the isolated RNA, all was reverse transcribed, and so the sequenced material was expressed TCRB transcripts. Clones were read by immunoSEQ multiplex PCR, and TCRdb kept only the in-frame ones, dropping some. The sample consists of 600,000 or so clones, 11% to 15% of them appearing once. Input material: naive CD4+ T cells from blood. These TCRs come from a young man with type 1 diabetes.

This rearrangement joins TRBV5-1 to TRBJ2-1, with D unclear. CDR1 SGHRS and CDR2 YFSETQ come from the germline V gene. The CDR3 loop spans 14 amino acids. V dropped 2 bases and J dropped 2 bases, with 8 bases sitting between them. CDR3 sequence reads: CASSFGYPYNEQFF. DNA for the CDR3: TGCGCCAGCAGCTTTGGCTACCCCTACAATGAGCAGTTCTTC. The complete variable domain, with remaining parts taken from reference TRBV5-1 and TRBJ2-1, reads KAGVTQTPRYLIKTRGQQVTLSCSPISGHRSVSWYQQTPGQGLQFLFEYFSETQRNKGNFPGRFSGRQFSNSRSEMNVSTLELGDSALYLCASSFGYPYNEQFFGPGTRLTVL.

This chain uses TRBV4-2 with TRBJ2-7; D gene unclear. V was cut by 0 bases and J by 0 bases, with 9 bases left in between. CDR3 size: 15 residues. CDR1 is LGHNA, CDR2 YNFKEQ, per germline. The CDR3 spells CASSQDRPSSYEQYF. The CDR3 coding sequence is TGTGCCAGCAGCCAAGACAGGCCGAGCTCCTACGAGCAGTACTTC.

In its sample, this clone was seen a few times. The V and J genes are TRBV7-3 and TRBJ2-1; 10 positions agree with TRBD1. CDR1 is SGHTA, CDR2 FQGTGA, per germline. The CDR3 runs 15 residues. Losses at the gene ends were 5 bases for V and 4 bases for J; bases not matched to a gene: 5. In DNA form, the CDR3 reads TGTGCCAGCAGCATCGGACAGGGGGGTTACAATGAGCAGTTCTTC. Translation gives CASSIGQGGYNEQFF.

This chain joins TRBV18 and TRBJ2-7, with 7 bases matching TRBD1. CDR1 and CDR2 from the germline V gene are KGHSH and LQKENI. Trimming at V came to 6 bases and at J to 4 bases, leaving 9 bases not matched to a gene. This CDR3 is 14 amino acids long. CDR3: CASSYDRVRYEQYF. CDR3 in DNA: TGTGCCAGCTCCTATGACAGGGTGAGGTACGAGCAGTACTTC.

This clone was observed a handful of times. The V and J genes are TRBV27 and TRBJ2-3, with D unresolved. This CDR3 spans 13 amino acids. Germline V gene sequence: CDR1 MNHEY, CDR2 SMNVEV (reference sequence). V was shortened by 3 bases and J by 0 bases, with 4 bases between the two germline ends. CDR3 loop: CASSFYSTDTQYF. For the CDR3, the DNA is TGTGCCAGCAGTTTCTACAGCACAGATACGCAGTATTTT.

The V call is TRBV19, the J call TRBJ2-1; 10 nucleotides agree with TRBD2. The CDR3 runs 15 residues. Trimming removed 1 base from V and 8 bases from J; junction bases left unmatched: 5. Germline V lookup: CDR1 LNHDA, CDR2 SQIVND (reference sequence). The CDR3 DNA sequence: TGTGCCAGTAGTATAGTGTCTAGCGGGAGAGATGAGCAGTTCTTC. Amino acids: CASSIVSSGRDEQFF.

This clone has only a few counts. V is TRBV11-3 and J is TRBJ2-3; unclear D gene. Germline loops: CDR1 SGHNT, CDR2 YENEEA. CDR3 length equals 14 residues. Trimming removed 3 bases from V and 4 bases from J, with 11 bases in between. The CDR3 loop is CASSFGRSSDTQYF. CDR3 nucleotide sequence: TGTGCCAGCAGCTTCGGACGGTCTTCAGATACGCAGTATTTT. Together with reference TRBV11-3 and TRBJ2-3, the CDR3 gives the full variable domain: EAGVVQSPRYKIIEKKQPVAFWCNPISGHNTLYWYLQNLGQGPELLIRYENEEAVDDSQLPKDRFSAERLKGVDSTLKIQPAELGDSAVYLCASSFGRSSDTQYFGPGTRLTVL.

This chain joins TRBV7-2 and TRBJ1-3; D perhaps matches TRBD1 (6 bases). Germline CDR1 is SGHTA and CDR2 is FQGNSA. The length of the CDR3 is 15 residues. The V gene lost 1 base and the J gene lost 0 bases, with 7 bases spanning the gap. The CDR3 nucleotides read TGTGCCAGCAGCTTAGGACAGGCCTCTGGAAACACCATATATTTT. The encoded protein is CASSLGQASGNTIYF.

This clone was seen a few times. This chain connects TRBV6-5 to TRBJ1-1; TRBD1 might be the D (6 bases). Germline V gives CDR1 MNHEY, CDR2 SVGAGI. The CDR3 loop spans 14 amino acids. V dropped 6 bases and J dropped 6 bases, with 17 bases sitting between them. DNA of the CDR3: TGTGCCAGCAGGGCCCGGGACATTAGATCTGAAGCTTTCTTT. Its protein product is CASRARDIRSEAFF.

This clone has more than one count but fewer than ten. The gene calls are TRBV7-9 and TRBJ2-2; D is unresolved. The CDR3 contains 18 residues. Germline-derived CDR1 and CDR2 are SEHNR and FQNEAQ (reference sequence). Between the trimmed V and J ends, which lost 3 bases and 2 bases, there was a span of 19 bases. In DNA form, the CDR3 reads TGTGCCAGCAGCTTTCCCAGGCCTATTCGTTCTAACACCGGGGAGCTGTTTTTT. Its translation: CASSFPRPIRSNTGELFF.

This clone was seen a few times. The chain couples TRBV29-1 to TRBJ2-5; 10 nucleotides line up with TRBD2. The ends lost 5 bases at V and 3 bases at J; junction bases unmatched: 3. From germline, CDR1 is SQVTM and CDR2 ANQGSEA. This CDR3 comprises 13 residues. The CDR3, as DNA: TGCAGCGTTTCCCTAGCGGGGGAAGAGACCCAGTACTTC. It specifies CSVSLAGEETQYF.

The rearrangement links TRBV7-9 to TRBJ2-2, with 10 nucleotides matching TRBD2. The germline V gene encodes CDR1 SEHNR and CDR2 FQNEAQ (reference sequence). With 5 bases clipped from V and 2 bases from J, the junction kept 5 bases outside the gene matches. The CDR3 extends over 16 amino acids. This chain's CDR3 is CASSGSGGANTGELFF. The CDR3 DNA reads as TGTGCCAGCAGCGGAAGCGGGGGGGCTAACACCGGGGAGCTGTTTTTT.

The sample holds a few counts of this clone. The gene calls are TRBV2 and TRBJ1-2; D unclear. Germline-derived CDR1 and CDR2 are SNHLY and FYNNEI. The CDR3 is 13 residues long. V dropped 3 bases and J dropped 4 bases, with 9 bases sitting between them. CDR3 DNA: TGTGCCAGCAGTGAGTTTCCGGGCTATGGCTACACCTTC. Its protein is CASSEFPGYGYTF.

In this sample, this clone turned up a few times. The chain combines TRBV7-2 with TRBJ2-7; 7 bases are shared with TRBD1. The CDR3 totals 18 residues. J was trimmed by 0 bases and V by 3 bases; bases with no gene match: 14. Germline V CDR1 and CDR2: SGHTA, FQGNSA. CDR3 nucleotides: TGTGCCAGCAGCTTCCCAGGAACCCGGGACAGATTCTCCTACGAGCAGTACTTC. Protein: CASSFPGTRDRFSYEQYF.

This clone was seen more than once but under ten times. The V and J genes are TRBV29-1 and TRBJ1-4; D gene uncertain. Trimming pared 3 bases from V and 3 bases from J, leaving 11 bases between. CDR3 length: 14 residues. CDR1 SQVTM and CDR2 ANQGSEA come from the germline V gene. The CDR3 reads CSVDLGHANEKLFF. Here the CDR3 DNA reads TGCAGCGTTGATCTAGGGCACGCTAATGAAAAACTGTTTTTT.

This clone appeared a few times. The chain is built from TRBV6-4 and TRBJ2-1, with 8 bases fitting TRBD1. This CDR3 has 14 residues. Trimming at V came to 10 bases and at J to 8 bases, leaving 13 bases not matched to a gene. Germline assignment: CDR1 MRHNA and CDR2 SNTAGT. The CDR3 region has the DNA TGTGCCACCAAACGGGACAGGCTGAGCGATGAGCAGTTCTTC. Its translation is CATKRDRLSDEQFF.

This clone was seen more than once but under ten times. The genes are TRBV15 and TRBJ1-1; D gene uncertain. Trimming took 4 bases from V and 6 from J, leaving 9 bases between them. The CDR3 runs to 12 residues. Per germline, CDR1 LNHNV and CDR2 YYDKDF (reference sequence). The CDR3 loop is CATSIRTAEAFF. The DNA of the CDR3 is TGTGCCACCAGCATCAGGACGGCTGAAGCTTTCTTT.

In this sample, this clone turned up a few times. The rearrangement uses TRBV29-1 and TRBJ2-1, with a tentative D call TRBD2 (6 bases). The CDR3 runs to 15 residues. Germline values: CDR1 SQVTM, CDR2 ANQGSEA. V lost 7 bases, J lost 2 bases, and 18 bases lay in between. The CDR3 DNA reads TGCAGCGCCCATCAACGGGGGATCACCTACAATGAGCAGTTCTTC. Its translation: CSAHQRGITYNEQFF.

This chain joins TRBV7-9 and TRBJ1-2; D not resolved. The germline CDR1 and CDR2 sequences are SEHNR and FQNEAQ (reference sequence). The CDR3 sequence is 13 residues long. Trimming shortened V by 1 base and J by 13 bases, and 16 bases separated the two germline ends. Written as DNA, the CDR3 is TGTGCCAGCAGCTTAGACGGAACCCAAAGAGGCACCTTC. Amino acids: CASSLDGTQRGTF.